This TCR beta chain was identified in a study of CD8 T cells in Susac syndrome. Across the whole study: When their blood was taken, the Susac syndrome patients had either not yet had any therapy, were taking corticosteroids, or were taking intravenous immunoglobulin alone.

Trimming took off 0 bases at V and 5 bases at J, with 21 bases between the two ends. CDR3 size: 17 residues. Germline CDR1 SGDLS, CDR2 YYNGEE. Random hexamers primed reverse transcription of about 0.5 to 1 ug RNA. TCR beta CDR3 was amplified by immunoSEQ covering 54 Vbeta and 13 Jbeta. From the immunoSEQ multiplex PCR reads, TCRdb called clonotypes with MiXCR, one entry per CDR3 protein. The repertoire holds about 190,000 distinct CDR3 sequences, with 85% to 95% as singletons. The chain combines TRBV9 with TRBJ2-7; D uncertain. The clonotype comes from a human donor with Susac syndrome. Sequenced: CD8+ T cells from PBMCs. The CDR3 loop reads CASSVGAGSHPKDEQYF. The CDR3 region has the DNA TGTGCCAGCAGCGTAGGAGCAGGCAGCCATCCTAAGGACGAGCAGTACTTC.